Presented here are 7 T cell receptor beta chains from one specimen sequenced in a study of blood T cell repertoires in COVID-19. TCRdb keeps only in-frame clones here, not all; method: immunoSEQ multiplex PCR. The repertoire includes over 110,000 clones, approximately 90% of them detected once, and 25% to 35% sits in the top ten. The sample comprised peripheral blood. Receptors were obtained from a human donor in a cohort sampled during active COVID-19.

The chain recombines TRBV29-1 with TRBJ1-1, with D perhaps matching TRBD1 (5 bases). The germline gives CDR1 SQVTM, CDR2 ANQGSEA. Trimming pared 3 bases from V and 4 bases from J, leaving 6 bases between. The CDR3 has 11 residues. CDR3: CSVEGGTEAFF. The CDR3 bases are TGCAGCGTTGAGGGGGGCACTGAAGCTTTCTTT. The full variable domain, rest sourced from reference TRBV29-1 and TRBJ1-1, is SAVISQKPSRDICQRGTSLTIQCQVDSQVTMMFWYRQQPGQSLTLIATANQGSEATYESGFVIDKFPISRPNLTFSTLTVSNMSPEDSSIYLCSVEGGTEAFFGQGTRLTVV.

The V gene is TRBV5-5, the J gene TRBJ1-1; TRBD1 matches at 8 bases. With V trimmed by 4 bases and J by 10 bases, 15 bases remained unmatched. The CDR3 is 15 residues long. CDR1 is SGHKS, CDR2 YYEKEE, per germline (reference sequence). CDR3 in amino acids: CASSEPGQVVRGAFF. DNA for the CDR3: TGTGCCAGCAGCGAACCGGGACAGGTCGTCCGGGGAGCTTTCTTT.

This sequence joins TRBV18 and TRBJ1-5; the D is unclear. The V gene's germline CDR1 is KGHSH and CDR2 LQKENI. The CDR3 extends over 12 amino acids. The V end lost 3 bases, the J end lost 3 bases, and 3 bases lay between the germline ends. CDR3 loop: CASSPYNQPQHF. In nucleotides, the CDR3 is TGTGCCAGCTCACCCTACAATCAGCCCCAGCATTTT.

The J gene is TRBJ1-2, the V gene TRBV3-1 (or the pseudogene TRBV3-2), with 7 positions matching TRBD1. Germline CDR1 is LGHDT and CDR2 is YNNKEL (reference sequence). CDR3 length: 16 amino acids. V dropped 4 bases and J dropped 3; count of bases not matched to a gene: 11. In DNA form, the CDR3 reads TGTGCCAGCAGCCCCCGACCCTCGGGACAGCACTATGGCTACACCTTC. Protein product: CASSPRPSGQHYGYTF.

The CDR3 region is CASSLDLGREAFF. CDR3 sequence (DNA): TGTGCCAGCAGCTTAGATTTGGGCAGAGAAGCTTTCTTT. The rearrangement joins TRBV7-9 to TRBJ1-1; D not resolved. The CDR3 extends over 13 amino acids. Germline CDR1 reads SEHNR; CDR2 reads FQNEAQ (reference sequence). Trimming removed 1 base from V and 8 bases from J, with 11 bases in between.

J is TRBJ1-1 and V is TRBV3-1 (or the pseudogene TRBV3-2); D might be TRBD1 (6 bases). Deletions cut 1 base from V and 7 bases from J, with 25 bases between. The CDR3 is made up of 18 amino acids. Germline V gene data show CDR1 as LGHDT and CDR2 as YNNKEL (reference sequence). The CDR3 DNA is TGTGCCAGCAGCCAAGCATCGACGGGGGGCCGAAGCCGATTTGAAGCTTTCTTT. Translating gives CASSQASTGGRSRFEAFF.

The V gene is TRBV11-1, the J gene TRBJ2-1; perhaps TRBD1 as D (6 bases). The CDR3 contains 16 residues. Germline V gene lookup returns CDR1 SGHAT and CDR2 FQDESV (reference sequence). The V end lost 1 base, the J end lost 8 bases, and 18 bases lay between the germline ends. The CDR3 bases are TGTGCCAGCAGCTTAGGGTTCGGGACAAAAGGCTATGAGCAGTTCTTC. Residues: CASSLGFGTKGYEQFF.